This passage covers 4 T cell receptor beta chains from one sample sequenced in a study of blood T cell repertoires in COVID-19. Measured with immunoSEQ multiplex PCR; TCRdb has only the in-frame clones, and not every one. The sample comprises approximately 59,000 clones, approximately 82% of which are singletons, and around 3.8% rests with the top ten. Input material: peripheral blood. The receptors derive from a woman aged 80 or over with acute or convalescent COVID-19.

The rearrangement uses TRBV7-2 and TRBJ2-5; D might be TRBD1 (5 bases). The V gene lost 4 bases and the J gene lost 1 base, with 10 bases spanning the gap. The CDR3 sequence is 14 residues long. The germline V gene encodes CDR1 SGHTA and CDR2 FQGNSA. This CDR3 reads CASSSDRIQETQYF. The CDR3 region has the DNA TGTGCCAGCAGCTCCGACAGAATCCAAGAGACCCAGTACTTC.

The chain links TRBV15 to TRBJ2-4; no firm D call. The CDR3 totals 16 residues. V lost 0 bases and J lost 5, with 14 bases in between. Germline CDR1 reads LNHNV; CDR2 reads YYDKDF (reference sequence). Here the CDR3 reads CATSRDTARSENIQYF. CDR3 nucleotides: TGTGCCACCAGCAGAGATACCGCCCGGTCGGAAAACATTCAGTACTTC.

The chain joins TRBV2 to TRBJ2-1; D is possibly TRBD1 (5 bases). CDR3 length: 13 residues. The V and J ends lost 7 bases and 8 bases respectively, with 15 bases between them. Germline-derived CDR1 and CDR2 are SNHLY and FYNNEI. CDR3 sequence reads: CASTDWTSYEQFF. In DNA, the CDR3 is TGTGCCAGCACTGACTGGACAAGCTATGAGCAGTTCTTC.

V gene TRBV3-1 (or the pseudogene TRBV3-2) combines with J gene TRBJ1-2; 7 nucleotides align to TRBD1. The length of the CDR3 is 14 residues. The trim removed 2 bases at V and 4 bases at J, leaving 4 bases unmatched. Germline V gene sequence: CDR1 LGHDT, CDR2 YNNKEL (reference sequence). CDR3 sequence reads: CASSQPRGTYGYTF. CDR3 sequence (DNA): TGTGCCAGCAGCCAACCCAGGGGGACCTATGGCTACACCTTC.